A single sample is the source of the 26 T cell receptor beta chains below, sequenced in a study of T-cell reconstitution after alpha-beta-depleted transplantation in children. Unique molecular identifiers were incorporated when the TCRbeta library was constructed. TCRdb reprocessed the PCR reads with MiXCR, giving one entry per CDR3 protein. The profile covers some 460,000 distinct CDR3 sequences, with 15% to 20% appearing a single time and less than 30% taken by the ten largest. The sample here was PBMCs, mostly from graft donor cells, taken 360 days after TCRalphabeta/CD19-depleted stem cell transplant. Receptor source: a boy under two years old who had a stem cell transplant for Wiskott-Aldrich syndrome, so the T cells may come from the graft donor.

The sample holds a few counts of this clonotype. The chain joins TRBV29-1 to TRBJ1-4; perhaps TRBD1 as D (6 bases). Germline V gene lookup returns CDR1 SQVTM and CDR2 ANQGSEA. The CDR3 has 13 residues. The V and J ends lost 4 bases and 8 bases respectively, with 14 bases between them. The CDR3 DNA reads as TGCAGCGTTGTCGTAGGACAGACAGAAAAACTGTTTTTT. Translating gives CSVVVGQTEKLFF.

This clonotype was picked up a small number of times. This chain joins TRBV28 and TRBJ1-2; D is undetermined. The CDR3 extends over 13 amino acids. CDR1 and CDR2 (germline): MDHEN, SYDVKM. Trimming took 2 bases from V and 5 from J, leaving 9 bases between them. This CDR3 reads CASSLPGPYGYTF. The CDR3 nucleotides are TGTGCCAGCAGTTTACCGGGCCCTTATGGCTACACCTTC.

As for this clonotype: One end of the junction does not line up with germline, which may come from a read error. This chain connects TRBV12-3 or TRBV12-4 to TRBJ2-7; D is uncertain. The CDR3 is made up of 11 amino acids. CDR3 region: CGSSLGYEQYF. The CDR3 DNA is TGTGGCAGCAGTTTAGGCTACGAGCAGTACTTC.

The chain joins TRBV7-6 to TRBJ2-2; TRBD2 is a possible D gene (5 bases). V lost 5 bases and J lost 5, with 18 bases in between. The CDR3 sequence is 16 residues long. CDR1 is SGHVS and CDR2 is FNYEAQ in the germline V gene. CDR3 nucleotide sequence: TGTGCCAGCAGCCCCCGGGAAGGTAAAATAACCGGGGAGCTGTTTTTT. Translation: CASSPREGKITGELFF.

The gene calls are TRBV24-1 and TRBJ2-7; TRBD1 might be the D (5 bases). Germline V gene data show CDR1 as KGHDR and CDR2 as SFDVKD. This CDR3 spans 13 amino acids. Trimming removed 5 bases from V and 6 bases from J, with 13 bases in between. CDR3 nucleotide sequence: TGTGCCACCAGTGGGACAAGGGCAGGCGAGCAGTACTTC. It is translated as CATSGTRAGEQYF.

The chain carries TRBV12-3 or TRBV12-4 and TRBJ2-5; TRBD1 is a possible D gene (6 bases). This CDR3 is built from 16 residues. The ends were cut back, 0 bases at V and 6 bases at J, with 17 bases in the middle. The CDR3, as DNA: TGTGCCAGCAGTTTAGCGAGGCAGGGGTTTGAGAAGACCCAGTACTTC. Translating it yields CASSLARQGFEKTQYF.

DNA of the CDR3: TGCGCCAGCAGCATATATGGGACAGACCAAGAGACCCAGTACTTC. It translates to CASSIYGTDQETQYF. The rearrangement links TRBV5-1 to TRBJ2-5, with TRBD1 matching 7 bases. The J segment lost 0 bases and the V segment lost 4 bases, leaving 6 bases of the junction unmatched. CDR1 and CDR2 (germline): SGHRS, YFSETQ. This CDR3 is 15 amino acids long.

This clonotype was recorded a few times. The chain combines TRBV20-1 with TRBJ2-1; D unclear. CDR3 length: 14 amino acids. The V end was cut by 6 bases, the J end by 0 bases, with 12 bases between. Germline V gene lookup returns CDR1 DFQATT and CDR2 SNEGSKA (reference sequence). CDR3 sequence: CSAPGFGSYNEQFF. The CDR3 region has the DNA TGCAGTGCCCCAGGCTTCGGCTCCTACAATGAGCAGTTCTTC.

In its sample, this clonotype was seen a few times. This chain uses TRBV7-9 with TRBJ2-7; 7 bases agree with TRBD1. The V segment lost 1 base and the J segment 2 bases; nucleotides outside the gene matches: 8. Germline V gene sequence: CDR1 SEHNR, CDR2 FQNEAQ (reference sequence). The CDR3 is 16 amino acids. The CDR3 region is CASSLEQTGIAYEQYF. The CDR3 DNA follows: TGTGCCAGCAGCTTAGAACAGACAGGGATTGCCTACGAGCAGTACTTC.

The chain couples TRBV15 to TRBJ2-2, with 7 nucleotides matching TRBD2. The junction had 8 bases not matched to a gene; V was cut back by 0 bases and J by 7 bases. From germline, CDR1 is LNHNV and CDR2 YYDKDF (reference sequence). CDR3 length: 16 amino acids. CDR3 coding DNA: TGTGCCACCAGCAGAGATTGGGCGGGAGTCGACGGGGAGCTGTTTTTT. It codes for CATSRDWAGVDGELFF.

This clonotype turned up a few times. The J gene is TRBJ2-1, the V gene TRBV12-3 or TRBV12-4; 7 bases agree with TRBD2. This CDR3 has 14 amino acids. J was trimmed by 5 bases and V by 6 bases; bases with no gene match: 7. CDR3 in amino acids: CASSRWEGNNEQFF. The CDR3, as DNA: TGTGCCAGCAGCCGTTGGGAGGGCAACAATGAGCAGTTCTTC.

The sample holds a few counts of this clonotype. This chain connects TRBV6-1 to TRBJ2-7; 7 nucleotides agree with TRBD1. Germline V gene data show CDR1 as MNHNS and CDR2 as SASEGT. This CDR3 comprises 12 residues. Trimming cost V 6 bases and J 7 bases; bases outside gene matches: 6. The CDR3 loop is CASRGDRGEQYF. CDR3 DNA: TGTGCCAGCAGAGGGGACAGAGGGGAGCAGTACTTC.

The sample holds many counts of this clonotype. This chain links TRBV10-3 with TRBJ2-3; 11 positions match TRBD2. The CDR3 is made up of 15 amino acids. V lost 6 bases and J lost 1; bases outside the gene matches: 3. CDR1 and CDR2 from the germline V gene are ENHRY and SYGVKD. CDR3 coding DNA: TGTGCCATCAGCGCACTAGCGGGAGGCACAGATACGCAGTATTTT. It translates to CAISALAGGTDTQYF.

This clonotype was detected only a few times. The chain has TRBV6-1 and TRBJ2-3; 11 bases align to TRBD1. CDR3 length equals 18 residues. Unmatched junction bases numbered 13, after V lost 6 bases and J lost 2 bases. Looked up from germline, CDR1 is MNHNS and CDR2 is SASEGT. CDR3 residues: CASSPFRGQGAYTDTQYF. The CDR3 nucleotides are TGTGCCAGCAGCCCATTCCGCGGACAGGGGGCTTACACAGATACGCAGTATTTT.

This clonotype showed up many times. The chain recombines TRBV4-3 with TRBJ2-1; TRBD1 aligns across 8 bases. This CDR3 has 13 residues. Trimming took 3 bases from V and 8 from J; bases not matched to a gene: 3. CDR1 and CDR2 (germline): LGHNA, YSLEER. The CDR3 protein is CASSHLGQDEQFF. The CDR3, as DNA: TGCGCCAGCAGCCACTTGGGACAGGATGAGCAGTTCTTC.

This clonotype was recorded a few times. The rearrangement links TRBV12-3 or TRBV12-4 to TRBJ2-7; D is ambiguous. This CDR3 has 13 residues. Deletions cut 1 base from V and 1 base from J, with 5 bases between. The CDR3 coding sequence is TGTGCCAGCAGTTTAGACTGGTCCTACGAGCAGTACTTC. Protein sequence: CASSLDWSYEQYF.

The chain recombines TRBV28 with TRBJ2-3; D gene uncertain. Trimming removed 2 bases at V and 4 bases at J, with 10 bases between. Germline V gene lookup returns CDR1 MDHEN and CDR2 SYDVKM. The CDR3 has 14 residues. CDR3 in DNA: TGTGCCAGCAGTTTAGCAGGTAGAGCAGATACGCAGTATTTT. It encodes CASSLAGRADTQYF. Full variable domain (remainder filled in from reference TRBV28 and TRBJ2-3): DVKVTQSSRYLVKRTGEKVFLECVQDMDHENMFWYRQDPGLGLRLIYFSYDVKMKEKGDIPEGYSVSREKKERFSLILESASTNQTSMYLCASSLAGRADTQYFGPGTRLTVL.

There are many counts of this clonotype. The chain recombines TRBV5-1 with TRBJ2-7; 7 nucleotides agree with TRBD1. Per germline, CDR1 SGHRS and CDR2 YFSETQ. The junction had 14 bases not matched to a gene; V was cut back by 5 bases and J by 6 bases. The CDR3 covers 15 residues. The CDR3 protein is CASSILGTVVPEQYF. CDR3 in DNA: TGCGCCAGCAGTATCCTCGGGACAGTGGTTCCCGAGCAGTACTTC.

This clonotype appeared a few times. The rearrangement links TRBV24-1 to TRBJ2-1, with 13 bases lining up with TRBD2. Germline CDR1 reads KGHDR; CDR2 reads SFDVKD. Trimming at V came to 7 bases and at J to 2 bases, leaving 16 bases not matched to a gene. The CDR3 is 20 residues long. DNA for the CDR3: TGTGCCACCAGCGGGACTAGCGGGACTAGCCCTCCCCTCACCTACAATGAGCAGTTCTTC. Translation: CATSGTSGTSPPLTYNEQFF.

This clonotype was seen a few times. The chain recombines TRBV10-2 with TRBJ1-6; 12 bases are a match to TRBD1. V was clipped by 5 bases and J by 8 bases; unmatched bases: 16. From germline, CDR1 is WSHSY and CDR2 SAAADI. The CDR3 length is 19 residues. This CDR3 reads CASSRFTSAGTGGDSPLHF. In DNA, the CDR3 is TGCGCCAGCAGTCGCTTCACCTCAGCCGGGACAGGGGGCGATTCACCCCTCCACTTT.

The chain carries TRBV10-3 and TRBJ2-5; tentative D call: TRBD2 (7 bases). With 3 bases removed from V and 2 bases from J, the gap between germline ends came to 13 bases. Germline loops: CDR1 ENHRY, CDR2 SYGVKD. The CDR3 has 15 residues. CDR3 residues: CAISERGGLQETQYF. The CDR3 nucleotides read TGTGCCATCAGTGAAAGGGGGGGGTTGCAAGAGACCCAGTACTTC.

The CDR3 sequence: CASSFKVGDWLAGGTDTQYF. In DNA form, the CDR3 reads TGCGCCAGCAGCTTCAAGGTCGGGGACTGGCTAGCGGGGGGAACAGATACGCAGTATTTT. The V gene is TRBV5-1, the J gene TRBJ2-3; TRBD2 matches at 11 bases. There are 20 residues in the CDR3. Trimming removed 2 bases from V and 3 bases from J; junction bases left unmatched: 17. Looked up from germline, CDR1 is SGHRS and CDR2 is YFSETQ.

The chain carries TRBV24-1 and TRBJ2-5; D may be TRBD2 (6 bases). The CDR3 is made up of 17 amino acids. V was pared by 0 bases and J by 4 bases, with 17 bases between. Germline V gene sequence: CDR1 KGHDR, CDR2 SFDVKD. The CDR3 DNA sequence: TGTGCCACCAGTGATTTGCCCATAGCGGAGGGGAGAGAGACCCAGTACTTC. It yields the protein CATSDLPIAEGRETQYF.

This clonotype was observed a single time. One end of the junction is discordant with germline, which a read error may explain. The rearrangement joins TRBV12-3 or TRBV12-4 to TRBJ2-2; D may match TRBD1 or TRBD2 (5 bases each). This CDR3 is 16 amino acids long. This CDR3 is CASSRTGTGNTGEMFF. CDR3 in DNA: TGTGCCAGCAGTAGAACCGGGACCGGGAACACCGGGGAGATGTTTTTT.

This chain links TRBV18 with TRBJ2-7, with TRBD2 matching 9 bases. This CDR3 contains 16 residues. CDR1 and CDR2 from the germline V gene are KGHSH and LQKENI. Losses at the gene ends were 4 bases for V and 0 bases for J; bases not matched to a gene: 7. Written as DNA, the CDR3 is TGTGCCAGCTCACTTCTGGGACTAGCAAACTCCTACGAGCAGTACTTC. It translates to CASSLLGLANSYEQYF.

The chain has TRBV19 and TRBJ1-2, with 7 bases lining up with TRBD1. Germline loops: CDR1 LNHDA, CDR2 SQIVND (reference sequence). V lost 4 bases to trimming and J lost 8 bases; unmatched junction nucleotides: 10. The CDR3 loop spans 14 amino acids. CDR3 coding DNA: TGTGCCAGTAGTACTCTCCGACAGGGTCGAGGCTACACCTTC. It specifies CASSTLRQGRGYTF.